A single sample gave rise to the 5 T cell receptor beta chains below, sequenced in a study of blood T cell repertoires in COVID-19. The table came from immunoSEQ multiplex PCR; TCRdb's copy has only in-frame clones and leaves some out. This table has some 390,000 clones, 80% to 90% appearing once. Material for sequencing was PBMCs or T cells enriched from blood (not recorded which). These receptors were collected from a man aged 30-40 years who had recovered from COVID-19.

V is TRBV3-1 (or the pseudogene TRBV3-2) and J is TRBJ1-4, with unresolved D. The CDR3 is 13 amino acids. Germline CDR1 is LGHDT and CDR2 is YNNKEL (reference sequence). V was cut by 4 bases and J by 8 bases, with 11 bases left in between. The CDR3 coding sequence is TGTGCCAGCAGCCCCAGCGCAGTGGAAAAACTGTTTTTT. Translating gives CASSPSAVEKLFF.

In this sample, this clone turned up once. The J gene is TRBJ2-3, the V gene TRBV3-1 (or the pseudogene TRBV3-2); D call uncertain. This CDR3 comprises 13 residues. Germline lookup yields CDR1 LGHDT and CDR2 YNNKEL (reference sequence). Trimming removed 4 bases from V and 2 bases from J, with 7 bases in between. DNA for the CDR3: TGTGCCAGCAGCCCCTCAGTCACAGATACGCAGTATTTT. Translated: CASSPSVTDTQYF.

V usage is TRBV30 and J usage is TRBJ1-5; no reliable D call. In germline, CDR1 is GTSNPN, CDR2 SVGIG (reference sequence). The CDR3 is made up of 13 amino acids. Trimming shortened V by 2 bases and J by 2 bases, and 7 bases separated the two germline ends. The CDR3 here is CAWSPGGNQPQHF. CDR3 DNA: TGTGCCTGGAGTCCCGGAGGCAATCAGCCCCAGCATTTT.

The gene calls are TRBV6-5 and TRBJ1-4; TRBD1 matches 7 bases. From germline, CDR1 is MNHEY and CDR2 SVGAGI. V shed 6 bases, J shed 6 bases, and the junction held 7 bases outside the gene matches. CDR3 length: 14 amino acids. In nucleotides, the CDR3 is TGTGCCAGCAGCCCGGGACAGCTATATGAAAAACTGTTTTTT. Translated: CASSPGQLYEKLFF.

This chain connects TRBV20-1 to TRBJ2-3, with 7 bases fitting TRBD2. The germline V gene encodes CDR1 DFQATT and CDR2 SNEGSKA (reference sequence). The CDR3 has 15 residues. J gave up 2 bases and V 3 bases, and 8 bases lay outside the gene matches. This CDR3 reads CSASRWRENTDTQYF. CDR3 DNA: TGCAGTGCTAGTAGATGGCGGGAGAACACAGATACGCAGTATTTT.